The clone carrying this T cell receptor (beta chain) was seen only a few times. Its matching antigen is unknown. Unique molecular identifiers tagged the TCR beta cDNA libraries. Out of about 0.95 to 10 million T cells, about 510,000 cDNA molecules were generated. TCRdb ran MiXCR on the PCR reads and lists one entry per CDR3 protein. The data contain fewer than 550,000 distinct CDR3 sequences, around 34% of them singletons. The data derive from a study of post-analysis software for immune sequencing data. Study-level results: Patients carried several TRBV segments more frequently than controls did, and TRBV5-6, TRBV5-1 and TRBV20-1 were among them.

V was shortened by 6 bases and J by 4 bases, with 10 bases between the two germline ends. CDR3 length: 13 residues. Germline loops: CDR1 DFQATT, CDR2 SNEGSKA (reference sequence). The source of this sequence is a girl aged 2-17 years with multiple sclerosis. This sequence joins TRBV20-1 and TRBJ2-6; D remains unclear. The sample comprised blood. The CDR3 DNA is TGCAGTGCCCGTCCCTGGGGGGCCAACGTCCTGACTTTC. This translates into CSARPWGANVLTF.